This TCR beta chain was observed in a study of OX40 agonist ivuxolimab in advanced cancers. Across the study: Patients received ivuxolimab, an agonistic anti-OX40 (CD134) antibody.

Sequenced by immunoSEQ multiplex PCR; TCRdb stores in-frame clones only, minus some. The table shows 100,000 to 120,000 clones, with roughly 87% occurring only once. Trimming took off 7 bases at V and 0 bases at J, with 10 bases between the two ends. CDR3 length: 14 amino acids. Germline V gene data show CDR1 as SEHNR and CDR2 as FQNEAQ (reference sequence). On this clone: Its antigen remains unknown.

General study results and limits: At 0.1 to 3.0 mg/kg and by week 6, CD4+ and CD8+ T cells in the blood had expanded clonally. Expanded clones were, on average, more numerous among CD8+ T cells than CD4+.

The chain has TRBV7-9 and TRBJ1-3, with D uncertain. The sample here was CD4+ or CD8+ T cells sorted from blood, taken in a trial of the OX40 agonist ivuxolimab. This sequence was found in an adult with an advanced solid tumor such as melanoma, head and neck, liver or kidney cancer. The CDR3 DNA is TGTGCCAGCATCCTTTCTACCTCTGGAAACACCATATATTTT. Translated, it gives CASILSTSGNTIYF.